These T cell receptor beta chains were read from a single sample in a study of neoadjuvant anti-PD-1 for oral cavity cancer. Generated by immunoSEQ multiplex PCR, the TCRdb table keeps only in-frame clones and is missing some. The profile covers roughly 9,000 clones, with around 60% appearing a single time and roughly 4.5% taken by the ten largest. The starting material was PBMCs, obtained after nivolumab (anti-PD-1) treatment. The receptors stem from a person aged 35 to 85 with oral cavity squamous cell carcinoma. Both conserved end residues are part of each CDR3. The D gene is left open where the match is weak. The size field is filled for only some rows; it gives once, few, many or a size class.

d_gene,v_gene,abundance,j_gene,len,CDR3aa,CDR3nt
NA,TRBV27,NA,TRBJ2-2,14,CASTRDTNTGELFF,TGTGCCAGCACCCGGGACACAAACACCGGGGAGCTGTTTTTT
NA,TRBV6-5,NA,TRBJ1-1,16,CASSYSAASGQHEAFF,TGTGCCAGCAGTTACTCGGCGGCCTCAGGGCAGCATGAAGCTTTCTTT
NA,TRBV6-6,NA,TRBJ2-5,14,CASTPPTVRETQYF,TGTGCCAGCACCCCTCCGACAGTCCGAGAGACCCAGTACTTC
NA,TRBV18,NA,TRBJ2-7,12,CASSDLSYEQYF,TGTGCCAGCTCCGACCTATCCTACGAGCAGTACTTC
TRBD2,TRBV7-9,NA,TRBJ2-2,18,CASSVHRLAGVDTGELFF,TGTGCCAGCAGCGTACATCGACTAGCGGGAGTTGACACCGGGGAGCTGTTTTTT
NA,TRBV7-9,NA,TRBJ2-1,13,CASSFGLFNEQFF,TGTGCCAGCAGCTTTGGGCTATTCAATGAGCAGTTCTTC
NA,TRBV2,NA,TRBJ2-2,13,CASSLDLTGELFF,TGTGCCAGCAGTTTGGATCTCACCGGGGAGCTGTTTTTT
NA,TRBV7-2,NA,TRBJ1-5,14,CASSLDMGLRPQHF,TGTGCCAGCAGCTTAGATATGGGGCTGAGGCCCCAGCATTTT
TRBD2,TRBV6-5,NA,TRBJ2-3,15,CASSYIAGVADTQYF,TGTGCCAGCAGTTACATAGCGGGGGTTGCAGATACGCAGTATTTT
NA,TRBV10-2,NA,TRBJ2-2,14,CASRGRVNTGELFF,TGCGCCAGCAGGGGCAGGGTGAACACCGGGGAGCTGTTTTTT
TRBD1,TRBV15,NA,TRBJ1-5,15,CATSVRQGSNQPQHF,TGTGCCACCAGCGTCAGACAGGGTAGCAATCAGCCCCAGCATTTT
NA,TRBV7-2,NA,TRBJ2-7,15,CASSLYNTRSYEQYF,TGTGCCAGCAGCTTATATAACACCCGCTCCTACGAGCAGTACTTC
NA,TRBV13,once,TRBJ2-7,14,CASSRSRGGYEQYF,TGTGCCAGCAGCCGTTCTAGGGGTGGGTACGAGCAGTACTTC
NA,TRBV6-1,NA,TRBJ2-1,17,CASSGLGAAISYNEQFF,TGTGCCAGCAGTGGCCTAGGGGCGGCGATCTCCTACAATGAGCAGTTCTTC
NA,TRBV6-5,NA,TRBJ1-4,13,CASSRDYNEKLFF,TGTGCCAGCAGTCGGGACTATAATGAAAAACTGTTTTTT
NA,TRBV6-4,NA,TRBJ2-1,13,CASSAGEEGEQFF,TGTGCCAGCAGTGCCGGGGAGGAGGGTGAGCAGTTCTTC
NA,TRBV7-7,few,TRBJ2-1,16,CASSLALGSPYNEQFF,TGTGCCAGCAGCTTAGCTCTAGGATCGCCCTACAATGAGCAGTTCTTC
NA,TRBV7-9,few,TRBJ1-5,15,CASSLSGTGNQPQHF,TGTGCCAGCAGCTTGTCCGGGACGGGGAATCAGCCCCAGCATTTT
NA,TRBV27,NA,TRBJ2-3,13,CASSPRATDTQYF,TGTGCCAGCAGTCCCCGCGCCACAGATACGCAGTATTTT
NA,TRBV9,NA,TRBJ2-7,13,CASSVGAGYEQYF,TGTGCCAGCAGCGTAGGAGCAGGCTACGAGCAGTACTTC
NA,TRBV5-1,NA,TRBJ1-6,14,CASSPGQKDSPLHF,TGCGCCAGCAGCCCTGGACAGAAGGATTCACCCCTCCACTTT
TRBD1,TRBV7-6,NA,TRBJ2-2,20,CASSLASPSGTGSNTGELFF,TGTGCCAGCAGCTTAGCGAGCCCCAGCGGGACAGGGTCGAACACCGGGGAGCTGTTTTTT
NA,TRBV25-1,NA,TRBJ1-3,16,CATRGAASRSGNTIYF,TGTGCCACCCGAGGGGCAGCCTCTCGTTCTGGAAACACCATATATTTT
NA,TRBV19,NA,TRBJ1-2,14,CASSTGPGNYGYTF,TGTGCCAGTAGTACTGGACCGGGAAACTATGGCTACACCTTC
NA,TRBV7-3,NA,TRBJ2-7,15,CASSRKGSVSYEQYF,TGTGCCAGCAGCCGAAAGGGGTCTGTCTCCTACGAGCAGTACTTC
NA,TRBV19,few,TRBJ1-5,16,CASRTLQAGSNQPQHF,TGTGCCAGTAGGACCTTACAGGCCGGTAGCAATCAGCCCCAGCATTTT
NA,TRBV5-1,NA,TRBJ1-3,15,CASSPHTSSGNTIYF,TGCGCCAGCAGCCCGCACACAAGCTCTGGAAACACCATATATTTT
NA,TRBV28,NA,TRBJ1-4,15,CASSRPGGLGEKLFF,TGTGCCAGCAGTAGGCCTGGGGGGCTCGGGGAAAAACTGTTTTTT
TRBD2,TRBV12-5,NA,TRBJ2-3,17,CASGLVQTSGGPDTQYF,TGTGCTAGTGGTTTGGTCCAGACTAGCGGGGGGCCAGATACGCAGTATTTT
TRBD1,TRBV19,few,TRBJ1-1,16,CASSIGTGRVNTEAFF,TGTGCCAGTAGTATAGGGACAGGGAGGGTGAACACTGAAGCTTTCTTT
NA,TRBV6-1,NA,TRBJ1-2,13,CASGFTMTDGYTF,TGTGCCAGCGGATTTACTATGACTGATGGCTACACCTTC
NA,TRBV5-1,NA,TRBJ2-2,16,CASSPNGGSSTGELFF,TGCGCCAGCAGCCCCAATGGCGGCTCATCAACCGGGGAGCTGTTTTTT
NA,TRBV6-6,few,TRBJ1-5,13,CASTPGGNQPQHF,TGTGCCAGCACCCCGGGAGGGAATCAGCCCCAGCATTTT